This T cell receptor beta chain was documented in a study of radiation and T cells in renal cell carcinoma. Time point defined: blood 4 weeks post-SBRT, at nephrectomy. Treatment: 15 Gy SBRT to primary tumor, nephrectomy 4 weeks later. Clear cell pathology was present in this patient's renal cell carcinoma. Only in-frame clones appear in the TCRdb table, and some are missing; sequencing was by immunoSEQ multiplex PCR. The data hold about 73,000 clones, with around four fifths observed a single time. The J segment lost 5 bases and the V segment lost 6 bases, leaving 6 bases of the junction unmatched. The CDR3 consists of 13 residues. Per germline, CDR1 WSHSY and CDR2 SAAADI.

The source material was blood, sampled from a patient whose treatment included radiotherapy and nephrectomy. The sequence was collected from a woman aged 55-69 years with renal cell carcinoma. The chain carries TRBV10-2 and TRBJ2-7; 8 bases agree with TRBD1. CDR3 region: CASSPRDRHEQYF. CDR3 DNA sequence: TGCGCCAGCAGCCCCCGGGACAGGCACGAGCAGTACTTC.